The clone carrying this T cell receptor (beta chain) appeared once. Antigen: not known. CDR1 and CDR2 (germline): DFQATT, SNEGSKA (reference sequence). Deletions cut 0 bases from V and 2 bases from J, with 11 bases between. The CDR3 length is 14 residues. The data originate from a study of blood T cells in healthy people across ages. Drawn from each donor were ten milliliters of peripheral blood. PCR was performed a second time for about 7 to 12 cycles using a sample-barcoded 5' primer and a J-beta primer mix. TCRdb reanalysed the 5' RACE reads using MiXCR and keeps one entry per CDR3 protein. The sample holds roughly 2 million distinct CDR3 sequences; less than 50% are singletons and the top ten take approximately 2.1%. Whole-study results and caveats: Per million T cells, TCR beta diversity dropped roughly linearly as age increased. TCR beta diversity was tightly associated with the proportion of naive T cells. Calculation of diversity from one million T cells yielded estimates considered to be underestimates.

V usage is TRBV20-1 and J usage is TRBJ2-7; a weak D match, TRBD2 (5 bases). The sequence derives from a woman between 40 and 55 years old in good health. The sequenced sample consisted of blood. The CDR3 nucleotides are TGCAGTGCTAGAGATCCGAGCGGTCCCTACGAGCAGTACTTC. This encodes CSARDPSGPYEQYF.